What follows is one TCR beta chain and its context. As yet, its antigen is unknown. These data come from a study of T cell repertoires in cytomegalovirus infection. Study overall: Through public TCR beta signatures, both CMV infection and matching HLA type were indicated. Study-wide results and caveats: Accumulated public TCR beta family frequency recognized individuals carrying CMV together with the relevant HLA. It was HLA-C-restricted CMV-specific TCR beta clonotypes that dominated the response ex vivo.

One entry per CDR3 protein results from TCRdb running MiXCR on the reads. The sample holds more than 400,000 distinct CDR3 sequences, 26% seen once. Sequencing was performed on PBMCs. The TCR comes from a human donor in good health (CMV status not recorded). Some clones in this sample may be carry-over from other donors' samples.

The chain's CDR3 is CASSSSGLDRETQYF. The CDR3 DNA follows: TGTGCCAGCAGTTCCTCAGGTCTAGATAGGGAGACCCAGTACTTC. The rearrangement links TRBV28 to TRBJ2-5; D not resolved. CDR1 and CDR2 from the germline V gene are MDHEN and SYDVKM. CDR3 length: 15 amino acids. V was trimmed by 4 bases and J by 5 bases, leaving 17 bases between them.